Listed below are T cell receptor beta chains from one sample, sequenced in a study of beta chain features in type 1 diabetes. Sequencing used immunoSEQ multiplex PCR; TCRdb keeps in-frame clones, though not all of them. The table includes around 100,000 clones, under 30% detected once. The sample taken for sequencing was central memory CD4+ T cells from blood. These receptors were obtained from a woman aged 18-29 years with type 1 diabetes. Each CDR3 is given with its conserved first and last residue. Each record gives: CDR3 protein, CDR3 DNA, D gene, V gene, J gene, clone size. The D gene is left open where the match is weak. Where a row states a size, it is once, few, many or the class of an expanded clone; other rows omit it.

CASTLVGGLADYNEQFF,TGTGCCAGCACCCTAGTAGGGGGACTAGCGGACTACAATGAGCAGTTCTTC,TRBD2,TRBV7-2,TRBJ2-1,NA
CASSPGQASNYGYTF,TGTGCCAGCAGCCCGGGACAGGCATCTAACTATGGCTACACCTTC,TRBD1,TRBV5-4,TRBJ1-2,NA
CATHGTGTHGYTF,TGTGCCACCCACGGGACAGGGACTCATGGCTACACCTTC,TRBD1,TRBV18,TRBJ1-2,many
CSVARSGSTDTQYF,TGCAGCGTTGCTCGGAGCGGTAGCACAGATACGCAGTATTTT,NA,TRBV29-1,TRBJ2-3,few
CASSEQGSGYGYTF,TGTGCCAGCAGTGAACAGGGGTCGGGATATGGCTACACCTTC,NA,TRBV6-1,TRBJ1-2,NA
CASTPRGVTNTGELFF,TGTGCCAGTACCCCCAGGGGGGTTACGAACACCGGGGAGCTGTTTTTT,NA,TRBV19,TRBJ2-2,once
CASSPRVQGLNEQFF,TGTGCCAGCTCACCACGCGTACAGGGCCTCAATGAGCAGTTCTTC,NA,TRBV18,TRBJ2-1,NA
CACPGGQGAGELFF,TGTGCCTGCCCCGGCGGACAGGGGGCCGGGGAGCTGTTTTTT,TRBD1,TRBV30,TRBJ2-2,many
CASSLGFAGFDPEQFF,TGTGCCAGCAGCTTAGGATTCGCGGGATTCGATCCTGAGCAGTTCTTC,NA,TRBV7-9,TRBJ2-1,few
CASSEWSSGRYEQYF,TGTGCCAGCAGTGAATGGAGTAGCGGGAGGTACGAGCAGTACTTC,TRBD2,TRBV25-1,TRBJ2-7,few
CASSIGAGTYQRGANVLTF,TGTGCCAGTAGTATTGGGGCAGGGACTTACCAGCGTGGGGCCAACGTCCTGACTTTC,NA,TRBV19,TRBJ2-6,NA
CASGLSSGRPNEQFF,TGTGCTAGTGGTTTGTCTAGCGGGAGGCCCAATGAGCAGTTCTTC,TRBD2,TRBV12-5,TRBJ2-1,NA
CASSLGDRTQETQYF,TGTGCCAGCAGCTTAGGGGACAGGACCCAAGAGACCCAGTACTTC,TRBD1,TRBV7-2,TRBJ2-5,NA
CASSEMPSGSISDTQYF,TGTGCCAGCAGTGAAATGCCTAGCGGGAGTATTTCAGATACGCAGTATTTT,TRBD2,TRBV25-1,TRBJ2-3,NA
CASSLATGGPATDTQYF,TGTGCCAGCAGCTTGGCTACGGGAGGTCCCGCCACAGATACGCAGTATTTT,TRBD2,TRBV5-6,TRBJ2-3,few
CASSFSGQSSTDTQYF,TGTGCCAGCAGCTTCTCGGGACAGTCTAGCACAGATACGCAGTATTTT,TRBD1,TRBV5-6,TRBJ2-3,NA
CASRDRGLSPLHF,TGTGCCAGCCGGGACAGGGGGCTTTCACCCCTCCACTTT,TRBD1,TRBV2,TRBJ1-6,NA
CASSDRTGDEKLFF,TGTGCCAGCAGTGACCGGACAGGGGACGAAAAACTGTTTTTT,TRBD1,TRBV2,TRBJ1-4,NA
CASSPLTSGSLGNEQFF,TGTGCCAGCTCACCGCTCACTAGCGGGAGCTTAGGGAATGAGCAGTTCTTC,TRBD2,TRBV18,TRBJ2-1,NA
CASSSRVGQETQYF,TGTGCCAGCAGTTCCAGGGTAGGCCAAGAGACCCAGTACTTC,NA,TRBV28,TRBJ2-5,NA
CASSPSTGEYEQYF,TGTGCCAGCTCACCATCCACAGGGGAGTACGAGCAGTACTTC,TRBD1,TRBV18,TRBJ2-7,few
CASSLVVSSGANVLTF,TGTGCCAGCAGCTTAGTGGTTAGCTCTGGGGCCAACGTCCTGACTTTC,NA,TRBV11-3,TRBJ2-6,few
CASSFGTATRDTQYF,TGTGCCAGCAGCTTCGGGACAGCCACCAGAGATACGCAGTATTTT,TRBD1,TRBV5-6,TRBJ2-3,NA
CASSEGLAGDSTDTQYF,TGCGCCAGCAGTGAGGGACTAGCGGGAGACAGCACAGATACGCAGTATTTT,TRBD2,TRBV10-1,TRBJ2-3,NA
CASSLEDREAFF,TGTGCCAGCAGCTTAGAGGACAGGGAAGCTTTCTTT,TRBD1,TRBV7-9,TRBJ1-1,few
CSVEPTGGEQFF,TGCAGCGTTGAACCAACAGGAGGGGAGCAGTTCTTC,NA,TRBV29-1,TRBJ2-1,NA
CASSFKGVEGVTEAFF,TGTGCCAGCAGCTTTAAGGGTGTCGAGGGCGTCACTGAAGCTTTCTTT,NA,TRBV7-8,TRBJ1-1,NA
CATSRETSGKVPDTQYF,TGTGCCACCAGCAGAGAAACTAGCGGGAAAGTTCCAGATACGCAGTATTTT,TRBD2,TRBV15,TRBJ2-3,NA
CASSPEPGYGYTF,TGTGCCAGCAGCCCCGAACCGGGCTATGGCTACACCTTC,NA,TRBV11-3,TRBJ1-2,NA
CASSPPGIRGTDTQYF,TGTGCCAGCTCACCCCCGGGGATACGGGGCACAGATACGCAGTATTTT,NA,TRBV18,TRBJ2-3,NA
CSALPSRGNTEAFF,TGCAGCGCACTGCCATCACGTGGGAACACTGAAGCTTTCTTT,NA,TRBV29-1,TRBJ1-1,few
CSVSGTGVSEQYF,TGCAGCGTTTCCGGGACAGGGGTAAGCGAGCAGTACTTC,TRBD1,TRBV29-1,TRBJ2-7,NA
CASSPMAGSGANVLTF,TGTGCCAGCTCACCAATGGCTGGTTCCGGGGCCAACGTCCTGACTTTC,NA,TRBV18,TRBJ2-6,few
CASSRAGDETEAFF,TGCGCCAGCAGCAGGGCGGGGGATGAGACTGAAGCTTTCTTT,NA,TRBV4-1,TRBJ1-1,NA
CASRLDRGYNEQFF,TGTGCCAGCCGGCTGGACAGGGGCTACAATGAGCAGTTCTTC,TRBD1,TRBV18,TRBJ2-1,few
CSVDSYGYTF,TGCAGCGTTGACAGCTATGGCTACACCTTC,NA,TRBV29-1,TRBJ1-2,few
CSVSGATSSQYF,TGCAGCGTTTCAGGGGCGACGAGTTCCCAGTACTTC,NA,TRBV29-1,TRBJ2-5,NA
CASSPGQTTDTQYF,TGTGCCAGCAGTCCGGGACAGACCACAGATACGCAGTATTTT,TRBD1,TRBV7-8,TRBJ2-3,NA
CASSPPGLTDTQYF,TGTGCCAGCTCACCACCGGGCCTCACAGATACGCAGTATTTT,NA,TRBV18,TRBJ2-3,few
CASSDRGSQPQHF,TGTGCCAGCAGTGACAGGGGTAGCCAGCCCCAGCATTTT,NA,TRBV6-1,TRBJ1-5,NA
CASSLGVAGAGEQFF,TGTGCCAGCAGCTTGGGGGTAGCGGGAGCCGGCGAGCAGTTCTTC,TRBD2,TRBV5-8,TRBJ2-1,once
CASRTGGASGTAEAFF,TGTGCCAGCCGTACAGGTGGGGCATCAGGGACAGCAGAAGCTTTCTTT,TRBD1,TRBV28,TRBJ1-1,NA
CASSQDRGGATNEKLFF,TGTGCCAGCAGCCAAGATCGTGGGGGGGCCACTAATGAAAAACTGTTTTTT,NA,TRBV4-2,TRBJ1-4,NA
CTSSQSPDWNQPQHF,TGCACCAGCAGCCAATCCCCGGACTGGAATCAGCCCCAGCATTTT,NA,TRBV1,TRBJ1-5,few
CASSHSRQGYTF,TGTGCCAGCAGCCATTCGAGACAGGGCTACACCTTC,NA,TRBV5-1,TRBJ1-2,few
CAWSDRGLYTGELFF,TGTGCCTGGAGTGACAGGGGGCTTTACACCGGGGAGCTGTTTTTT,TRBD1,TRBV30,TRBJ2-2,few
CASSPPWQGSEAFF,TGTGCCAGCTCACCACCATGGCAGGGCTCTGAAGCTTTCTTT,NA,TRBV18,TRBJ1-1,few
CASSSSSGSAETQYF,TGTGCCAGCAGCTCTTCTAGCGGGAGTGCAGAGACCCAGTACTTC,TRBD2,TRBV11-2,TRBJ2-5,few
CASSLAGRHGEQFF,TGTGCCAGCAGTCTAGCGGGAAGACACGGTGAGCAGTTCTTC,TRBD2,TRBV27,TRBJ2-1,NA
CASRRQGLGTDTQYF,TGTGCCAGTAGAAGACAGGGTTTGGGTACAGATACGCAGTATTTT,TRBD1,TRBV19,TRBJ2-3,few
CASSYDRGGNTIYF,TGTGCCAGCAGTTATGACAGGGGAGGAAACACCATATATTTT,TRBD1,TRBV6-5,TRBJ1-3,NA
CASSSRTGKNEQFF,TGTGCCAGCAGTTCCCGGACAGGGAAGAATGAGCAGTTCTTC,TRBD1,TRBV6-6,TRBJ2-1,few
CASSGQGSYNEQFF,TGTGCCAGTAGCGGCCAAGGGAGCTACAATGAGCAGTTCTTC,NA,TRBV19,TRBJ2-1,few
CANHRELWYF,TGTGCCAACCACCGGGAACTTTGGTATTTT,NA,TRBV6-8,TRBJ2-3,few
CASSLGVRVSGNEQFF,TGTGCCAGCAGCTTAGGGGTGAGGGTCTCTGGCAATGAGCAGTTCTTC,NA,TRBV7-3,TRBJ2-1,NA